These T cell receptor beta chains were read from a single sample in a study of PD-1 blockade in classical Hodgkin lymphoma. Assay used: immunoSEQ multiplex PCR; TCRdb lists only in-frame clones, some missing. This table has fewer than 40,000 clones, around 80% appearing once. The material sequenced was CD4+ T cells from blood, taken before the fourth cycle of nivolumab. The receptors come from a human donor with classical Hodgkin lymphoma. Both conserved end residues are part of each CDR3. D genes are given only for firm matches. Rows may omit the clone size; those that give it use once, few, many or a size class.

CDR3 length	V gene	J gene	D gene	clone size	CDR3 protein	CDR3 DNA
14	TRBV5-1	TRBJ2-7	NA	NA	CASSLALSSYEQYF	TGCGCCAGCAGCTTGGCACTAAGCTCCTACGAGCAGTACTTC
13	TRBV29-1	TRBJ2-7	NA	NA	CSVEDGSASEQYF	TGCAGCGTTGAAGATGGGTCGGCCAGCGAGCAGTACTTC
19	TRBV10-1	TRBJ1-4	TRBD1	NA	CATKTCGTGVLATNEKLFF	TGCGCCACCAAGACTTGTGGGACAGGGGTGTTAGCAACTAATGAAAAACTGTTTTTT
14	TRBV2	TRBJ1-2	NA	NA	CASSVGQHLGGYTF	TGTGCCAGCAGTGTAGGACAGCATTTAGGAGGCTACACCTTC
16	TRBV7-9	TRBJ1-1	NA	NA	CASSLGAGPANTEAFF	TGTGCCAGCAGCTTAGGAGCAGGACCCGCGAACACTGAAGCTTTCTTT
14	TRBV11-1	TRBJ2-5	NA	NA	CASSPKWGPETQYF	TGTGCCAGCAGCCCCAAGTGGGGGCCGGAGACCCAGTACTTC
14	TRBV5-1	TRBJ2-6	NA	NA	CASSLPSGANVLTF	TGCGCCAGCAGCTTACCCTCTGGGGCCAACGTCCTGACTTTC
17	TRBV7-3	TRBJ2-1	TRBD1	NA	CASSLSSTGSGYNEQFF	TGTGCCAGCAGCCTCTCATCGACAGGGTCGGGTTACAATGAGCAGTTCTTC
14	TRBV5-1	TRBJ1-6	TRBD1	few	CASSRDRSNSPLHF	TGCGCCAGCAGCCGGGACAGGAGCAATTCACCCCTCCACTTT
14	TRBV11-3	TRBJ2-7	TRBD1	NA	CASSWDRLLYEQYF	TGTGCCAGCAGCTGGGACAGGCTTCTCTACGAGCAGTACTTC
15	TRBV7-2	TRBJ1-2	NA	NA	CASSTRLGGGDGYTF	TGTGCCAGCAGCACTCGACTGGGCGGCGGGGATGGCTACACCTTC
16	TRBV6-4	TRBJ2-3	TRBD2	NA	CASSSASGGATDTQYF	TGTGCCAGCAGCTCGGCTAGCGGGGGGGCGACAGATACGCAGTATTTT
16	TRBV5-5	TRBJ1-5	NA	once	CASSPQQGRDNQPQHF	TGTGCCAGCAGCCCCCAACAGGGTAGGGACAATCAGCCCCAGCATTTT
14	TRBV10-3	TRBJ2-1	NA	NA	CAISGSLSYNEQFF	TGTGCCATCAGCGGCAGCTTATCATACAATGAGCAGTTCTTC
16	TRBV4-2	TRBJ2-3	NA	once	CASSQRRWGSTDTQYF	TGTGCCAGCAGCCAACGTCGCTGGGGGAGCACAGATACGCAGTATTTT
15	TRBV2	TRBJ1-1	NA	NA	CASSGEGIMNTEAFF	TGTGCCAGCAGTGGCGAGGGAATCATGAACACTGAAGCTTTCTTT
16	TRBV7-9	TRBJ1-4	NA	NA	CASSHKTQHLREKLFF	TGTGCCAGCAGCCATAAAACACAACACCTGAGGGAAAAACTGTTTTTT
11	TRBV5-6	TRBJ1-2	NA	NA	CASSLNYGYTF	TGTGCCAGCAGCTTGAACTATGGCTACACCTTC
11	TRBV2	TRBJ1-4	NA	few	CASSVEEKLFF	TGTGCCAGCAGTGTGGAAGAAAAACTGTTTTTT
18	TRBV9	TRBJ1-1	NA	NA	CASSVGWRQGIRNTEAFF	TGTGCCAGCAGCGTAGGATGGCGGCAGGGGATAAGGAACACTGAAGCTTTCTTT
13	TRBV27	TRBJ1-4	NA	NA	CASSGGGGGKLFF	TGTGCCAGCAGTGGAGGGGGAGGCGGAAAACTGTTTTTT
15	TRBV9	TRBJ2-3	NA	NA	CASSVNLGATDTQYF	TGTGCCAGCAGCGTTAATTTGGGGGCCACAGATACGCAGTATTTT
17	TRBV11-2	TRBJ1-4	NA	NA	CASSQGLPTATNEKLFF	TGTGCCAGCAGCCAAGGGCTACCCACCGCAACTAATGAAAAACTGTTTTTT
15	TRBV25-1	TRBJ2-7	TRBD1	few	CASSDRTGRQDEQYF	TGTGCCAGCAGTGATCGGACAGGGCGACAGGACGAGCAGTACTTC
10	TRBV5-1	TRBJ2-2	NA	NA	CATATGELFF	TGCGCCACCGCCACCGGGGAGCTGTTTTTT
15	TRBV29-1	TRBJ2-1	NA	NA	CSVEEPETSYNEQFF	TGCAGCGTTGAAGAACCCGAAACCTCCTACAATGAGCAGTTCTTC
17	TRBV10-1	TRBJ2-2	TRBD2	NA	CASSAYSGGAGTGELFF	TGCGCCAGCAGTGCGTATAGCGGGGGGGCCGGAACCGGGGAGCTGTTTTTT
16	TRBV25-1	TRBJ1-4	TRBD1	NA	CASSGTQGASNEKLFF	TGTGCCAGCAGTGGAACACAGGGGGCTAGCAATGAAAAACTGTTTTTT
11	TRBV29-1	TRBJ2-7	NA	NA	CSVGGRYEQYF	TGCAGCGTTGGAGGTCGGTACGAGCAGTACTTC
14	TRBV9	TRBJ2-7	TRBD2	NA	CASSGPGLANEQYF	TGTGCCAGCAGCGGTCCGGGACTAGCTAACGAGCAGTACTTC
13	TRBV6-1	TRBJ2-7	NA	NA	CASSVKEVYEQYF	TGTGCCAGCAGTGTCAAAGAAGTCTACGAGCAGTACTTC
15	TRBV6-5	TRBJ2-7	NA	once	CASSPRSVVSYEQYF	TGTGCCAGCAGCCCCCGCAGTGTCGTATCCTACGAGCAGTACTTC
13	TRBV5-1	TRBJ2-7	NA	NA	CASSSGGNYEQYF	TGCGCCAGCAGCTCAGGGGGGAATTACGAGCAGTACTTC
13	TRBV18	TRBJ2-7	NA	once	CASSPREVGEQYF	TGTGCCAGCTCACCACGGGAGGTTGGAGAGCAGTACTTC
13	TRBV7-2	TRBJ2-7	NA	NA	CASSPQVAYEQYF	TGTGCCAGCAGCCCCCAGGTGGCCTACGAGCAGTACTTC
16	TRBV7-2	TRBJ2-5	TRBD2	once	CASSLRSGGERETQYF	TGTGCCAGCAGCTTGAGAAGCGGGGGGGAAAGGGAGACCCAGTACTTC
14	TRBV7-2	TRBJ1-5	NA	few	CASSLLGSNQPQHF	TGTGCCAGCAGCTTATTGGGCAGCAATCAGCCCCAGCATTTT
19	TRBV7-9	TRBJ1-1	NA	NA	CASSLRWTNRGAMNTEAFF	TGTGCCAGCAGCTTAAGATGGACAAACCGAGGAGCCATGAACACTGAAGCTTTCTTT
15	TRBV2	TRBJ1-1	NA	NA	CASMVDGAMNTEAFF	TGTGCCAGCATGGTCGACGGGGCCATGAACACTGAAGCTTTCTTT
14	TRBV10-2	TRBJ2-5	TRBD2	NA	CASKLSGGAETQYF	TGCGCCAGCAAATTAAGCGGGGGGGCGGAGACCCAGTACTTC
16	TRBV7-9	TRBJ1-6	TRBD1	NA	CASSPRGISYNSPLHF	TGTGCCAGCAGCCCCAGGGGGATCTCCTATAATTCACCCCTCCACTTT
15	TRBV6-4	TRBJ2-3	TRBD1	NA	CASSDRQGAPDTQYF	TGTGCCAGCAGTGATCGACAGGGGGCTCCAGATACGCAGTATTTT
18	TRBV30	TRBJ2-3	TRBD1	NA	CACLHLWGTGDGTDTQYF	TGTGCCTGCCTACACCTGTGGGGGACAGGGGATGGCACAGATACGCAGTATTTT
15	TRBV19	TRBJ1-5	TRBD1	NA	CASSKGQYGNQPQHF	TGTGCCAGTAGTAAGGGACAGTACGGCAATCAGCCCCAGCATTTT
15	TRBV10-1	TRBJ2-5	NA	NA	CASSVGRWNQETQYF	TGCGCCAGCAGTGTGGGACGGTGGAACCAAGAGACCCAGTACTTC
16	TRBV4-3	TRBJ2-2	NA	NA	CASSQEAPQGAGELFF	TGCGCCAGCAGCCAAGAAGCACCCCAGGGCGCCGGGGAGCTGTTTTTT
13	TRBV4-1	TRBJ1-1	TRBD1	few	CATSRGASTEAFF	TGCGCCACCAGCAGGGGGGCCTCGACTGAAGCTTTCTTT